The rows below give T cell receptor beta chains drawn from one sample of a study of regulatory T cells in long-lasting Graves disease. TCRdb processed the multiplex PCR reads anew with MiXCR; each CDR3 protein has one entry. The data show approximately 380,000 distinct CDR3 sequences, about a fifth seen once. The sequenced sample was peripheral blood mononuclear cells (PBMCs), obtained when the disease was refractory, from a patient treated with antithyroid drugs. The receptors stem from a female donor with Graves disease. Each CDR3 is given with its conserved first and last residue. The order of the fields is D gene, V gene, J gene, clone size, CDR3 protein, CDR3 DNA. The D gene is left open where the match is weak. Clone size is given for some rows only: seen once, a few or many times, or a class if the clone is expanded.

NA	TRBV19	TRBJ2-6	NA	CASSKQGFGANVLTF	TGTGCCAGTAGTAAGCAGGGGTTTGGGGCCAACGTCCTGACTTTC
TRBD1	TRBV7-9	TRBJ1-5	few	CASSFGPTGAGGQPQHF	TGTGCCAGCAGCTTCGGACCCACAGGGGCGGGAGGGCAGCCCCAGCATTTT
NA	TRBV27	TRBJ1-1	NA	CASSLLGVGVTHTEAFF	TGTGCCAGCAGTTTACTGGGGGTAGGGGTAACTCACACTGAAGCTTTCTTT
NA	TRBV7-2	TRBJ2-5	many	CASSDLPGLTQETQYF	TGTGCCAGCAGCGATCTCCCGGGACTCACTCAAGAGACCCAGTACTTC
NA	TRBV19	TRBJ1-3	NA	CASKPISGNTIYF	TGTGCCAGTAAGCCAATCTCTGGAAACACCATATATTTT
TRBD1	TRBV10-2	TRBJ2-5	few	CASTGLGQGISETQYF	TGCGCCAGCACGGGGCTGGGACAGGGGATTTCGGAGACCCAGTACTTC
NA	TRBV2	TRBJ2-5	few	CASNREGLETQYF	TGTGCCAGCAACCGGGAAGGCCTGGAGACCCAGTACTTC
TRBD1	TRBV15	TRBJ2-7	NA	CATGTDGKESYEQYF	TGTGCCACCGGGACAGATGGCAAAGAGAGCTACGAGCAGTACTTC
NA	TRBV2	TRBJ1-1	many	CASQRGEGSAFF	TGTGCCAGCCAGAGGGGGGAGGGGTCGGCTTTCTTT
NA	TRBV11-2	TRBJ1-4	many	CASSASLNEKLFF	TGTGCCAGCAGCGCCAGTCTTAATGAAAAACTGTTTTTT
NA	TRBV6-5	TRBJ2-7	many	CASSYSYRDYEQYF	TGTGCCAGCAGTTACTCGTACAGGGACTACGAGCAGTACTTC
NA	TRBV14	TRBJ2-7	NA	CASSQTPPGVADTYEQYF	TGTGCCAGCAGCCAAACCCCCCCCGGGGTAGCGGACACCTACGAGCAGTACTTC
NA	TRBV29-1	TRBJ2-7	many	CSVVGGTDYEQYF	TGCAGCGTTGTGGGGGGTACAGACTACGAGCAGTACTTC
NA	TRBV7-3	TRBJ1-1	few	CASSFTSSGEAFF	TGTGCCAGCAGCTTCACTTCTTCAGGTGAAGCTTTCTTT
TRBD2	TRBV6-2/TRBV6-3	TRBJ2-7	NA	CASSSSPAGVNYEQYF	TGTGCCAGCAGTTCCTCTCCCGCGGGAGTAAACTACGAGCAGTACTTC
NA	TRBV20-1	TRBJ1-1	NA	CSAREISNTEAFF	TGCAGTGCTAGAGAAATCTCGAACACTGAAGCTTTCTTT
TRBD2	TRBV19	TRBJ2-2	once	CASKLTAGGSSTGELFF	TGTGCCAGTAAATTGACGGCGGGAGGTTCGAGCACCGGGGAGCTGTTTTTT
NA	TRBV11-2	TRBJ2-3	NA	CASSSEWTVTDTQYF	TGTGCCAGCAGCTCAGAGTGGACCGTCACAGATACGCAGTATTTT
NA	TRBV7-6	TRBJ2-7	few	CASSSPVLPEQYF	TGTGCCAGCAGCTCCCCTGTTCTCCCCGAGCAGTACTTC
NA	TRBV5-6	TRBJ1-6	NA	CASSLDGRYNSPLHF	TGTGCCAGCAGCTTGGACGGCCGGTATAATTCACCCCTCCACTTT
TRBD1	TRBV7-8	TRBJ1-5	many	CASSLTGGAPNQPQHF	TGTGCCAGCAGCCTCACAGGGGGCGCGCCCAATCAGCCCCAGCATTTT
NA	TRBV20-1	TRBJ1-5	few	CSARGGLGRNQPQHF	TGCAGTGCTAGAGGAGGACTAGGGAGGAATCAGCCCCAGCATTTT
NA	TRBV15	TRBJ2-7	many	CATSRDITSAEQYF	TGTGCCACCAGCAGAGATATCACTAGTGCCGAGCAGTACTTC
TRBD2	TRBV12-3/TRBV12-4	TRBJ2-7	many	CASSPGLAGEQYF	TGTGCCAGCAGCCCGGGACTAGCGGGAGAGCAGTACTTC
NA	TRBV19	TRBJ1-1	many	CASTAGQQVGEAFF	TGTGCCAGTACTGCCGGCCAACAGGTGGGCGAAGCTTTCTTT
NA	TRBV27	TRBJ1-2	many	CASSFNSGYGYTF	TGTGCCAGCAGTTTCAACAGTGGATATGGCTACACCTTC
NA	TRBV5-5	TRBJ1-2	many	CASSIGPLIGYTF	TGTGCCAGCAGCATCGGGCCCCTTATTGGCTACACCTTC
NA	TRBV6-2/TRBV6-3	TRBJ2-7	many	CASSYRQPYEQYF	TGTGCCAGCAGTTACAGGCAACCCTACGAGCAGTACTTC
NA	TRBV5-1	TRBJ1-6	many	CASSLFATTNSPLHF	TGCGCCAGCAGCTTGTTCGCGACAACCAATTCACCCCTCCACTTT
TRBD1	TRBV20-1	TRBJ1-3	NA	CSARLAGGISGNTIYF	TGCAGTGCTAGGCTGGCAGGGGGTATTTCTGGAAACACCATATATTTT
NA	TRBV27	TRBJ2-2	many	CASAPRGAGQNTGELFF	TGTGCCAGCGCACCTCGTGGGGCGGGACAGAACACCGGGGAGCTGTTTTTT
NA	TRBV18	TRBJ2-1	NA	CAGAVLAYNEQFF	TGTGCCGGAGCGGTGCTAGCCTACAATGAGCAGTTCTTC
NA	TRBV5-5	TRBJ2-5	NA	CASSLYRGPWQETQYF	TGTGCCAGCAGCTTGTACCGAGGGCCTTGGCAAGAGACCCAGTACTTC
NA	TRBV12-3/TRBV12-4	TRBJ2-3	NA	CASSSRGASTDTQYF	TGTGCCAGCAGCTCCCGTGGTGCTTCCACAGATACGCAGTATTTT
NA	TRBV28	TRBJ1-1	many	CASSLYRAAGIKTEAFF	TGTGCCAGCAGTTTATATCGGGCCGCAGGGATTAAGACTGAAGCTTTCTTT
NA	TRBV6-1	TRBJ2-6	NA	CASSHQGSGANVLTF	TGTGCCAGCAGTCATCAGGGGTCAGGGGCCAACGTCCTGACTTTC
TRBD1	TRBV15	TRBJ2-7	many	CATSKAGTASYEQYF	TGTGCCACCAGCAAAGCCGGGACAGCATCCTACGAGCAGTACTTC
TRBD2	TRBV7-2	TRBJ2-1	NA	CASSPQWSLAGGSLEQFF	TGTGCCAGCAGCCCACAATGGAGTCTAGCGGGAGGCTCCCTAGAGCAGTTCTTC
NA	TRBV20-1	TRBJ1-5	many	CSARGPNNQPQHF	TGCAGTGCCCGGGGTCCGAACAATCAGCCCCAGCATTTT
TRBD1	TRBV2	TRBJ2-7	many	CASSSYDRDEQYF	TGTGCCAGCAGTTCATACGACAGGGACGAGCAGTACTTC
NA	TRBV20-1	TRBJ1-5	few	CSARDTGAAGQPQHF	TGCAGTGCTAGAGATACGGGGGCGGCGGGTCAGCCCCAGCATTTT
NA	TRBV5-4	TRBJ1-2	NA	CASSLISDGYTF	TGTGCCAGCAGCTTGATCTCCGATGGCTACACCTTC
NA	TRBV30	TRBJ1-5	many	CAWSVTRNQPQHF	TGTGCCTGGAGTGTAACCAGAAATCAGCCCCAGCATTTT
NA	TRBV7-8	TRBJ1-5	many	CASSLGVETYSNQPQHF	TGTGCCAGCAGCCTAGGGGTTGAAACCTATAGCAATCAGCCCCAGCATTTT